This T cell receptor beta chain derives from a study of cytomegalovirus exposure and HLA in healthy donors. The wider study: In a previous analysis, more than 90 million unique TCR beta sequences were found from 150 million to 200 million T cells.

Looked up from germline, CDR1 is ENHRY and CDR2 is SYGVKD. The germline V and J ends were trimmed by 3 bases and 2 bases, with 9 bases remaining between them. CDR3 length equals 14 residues. Primers for the PCR totalled 60 Vbeta and 13 Jbeta. Assay: immunoSEQ multiplex PCR; the TCRdb copy retains only in-frame clones and omits some. The sample gives about 150,000 clones, roughly four fifths of which show up once; 4.5% to 6% is in the top ten. The gene calls are TRBV10-3 and TRBJ2-3; tentative D call: TRBD2 (6 bases). The origin of this receptor is a man aged 30 to 45 in good health and CMV-seropositive. The material sequenced was PBMCs. Here the CDR3 DNA reads TGTGCCATCAGTGAAATGCGGGACACAGATACGCAGTATTTT. Protein: CAISEMRDTDTQYF.